This entry features one TCR beta chain sequence. Its cognate antigen has yet to be identified. Since a much larger clone is just one base distant, this may be a read error. This specimen comes from a study of T cells in Graves' hyperthyroidism and ophthalmopathy (dated by TCRdb to between 2018 and 2021). Regarding the study in general: To identify distinguishing TCR V-J signatures, a discovery cohort of 100 patients was used, comprising 43 with Graves' ophthalmopathy and around 60 with stable Graves' hyperthyroidism. The roughly 91 discovery patients were randomly divided into training and test sets at a 7:3 ratio. Whether ophthalmopathy could be predicted prospectively was tested in an independent validation cohort made up of 18 to 20 hyperthyroidism patients plus 17 patients who later progressed to ophthalmopathy. After sampling, hyperthyroidism patients received methimazole starting at 30 mg daily, and ophthalmopathy patients received high-dose intravenous methylprednisolone. In about 6 Graves' hyperthyroidism patients, the study also compared T-cell repertoires from thyroid tissue with T-cell repertoires from blood. TCR Vbeta CDR3 sequencing of 130 to 150 peripheral blood samples (around 45 ophthalmopathy, about 80 hyperthyroidism and around 17 progressor patients) is reported in the paper.

The TCR beta CDR3 regions were amplified from the RNA transcripts. A first-round RT-PCR of the TCR CDR3 used the HTBI primer set with the Qiagen OneStep RT-PCR kit. Libraries were constructed in a second round of multiplex PCR, after which size selection and purification were carried out. Libraries were sequenced paired-end with 100 bp reads on an Illumina HiSeq2000. The authors processed their data as follows. SOAPnuke was used to process the raw data, throwing out any read that contained adapters or uncalled bases, had a mean Phred below 15, or lacked an exact constant-primer or identifier match. COPE v1.2.5 was used to merge the high-quality paired reads, and each unique nucleotide sequence was defined as a clonotype. Clonotypes were aligned to IMGT TRBV, TRBD and TRBJ reference segments using MiTCR v1.1. The analysis included only V-J combinations with a frequency above 0.0001, which together covered approximately 99% of the repertoires. A TCS score was defined as the ratio of F50 (clonal expansion) to E x V (chaos), with BLOSUM62-based TCRdist applied between CDR3 peptides within each V-J. Welch's t-statistics and random forest reduced 500 to 550 V-J features to roughly 13, which were used in a naive Bayes classifier (R e1071). The Morisita-Horn index was used to measure how similar the thyroid and blood repertoires were. TCRdb reworked the public reads: Q25 trimming with fastp, MiXCR clone assembly, productive beta chains retained. Each record represents a unique CDR3 protein, reported with the most common genes and DNA among its rows. TCRdb's processing, not the study's, gives the V and J calls here. The table for this sample lists 500,000 to 800,000 distinct CDR3 sequences; 45% of them were counted only once. Under 8% of the sample is in the top ten clones.

The CDR3 runs 15 amino acids, cysteine and phenylalanine included. Only CDR3 DNA remains: 45 bases, in frame from the first base. CDR1 and CDR2 are read off the germline V gene as SQVTM and ANQGSEA. V is pared back by 5 bases and J by 2 bases, with 16 bases lying between the germline termini. Any patient with an uncontrolled infection, another autoimmune disease, pregnancy or lactation was excluded. Diagnoses were established on the basis of clinical symptoms, serum thyroxine and TRAb, thyroid ultrasound, and orbital computed tomography. Trizol reagent was used to extract total RNA, and RNA quality was then checked on an Agilent 2100 Bioanalyzer. General findings and caveats noted by the study authors: During validation, the model predicted progression to ophthalmopathy a median of approximately six months ahead of onset, with just under 71% sensitivity and more than 72% specificity. A model built on a 13 V-J signature distinguished ophthalmopathy from stable hyperthyroidism, reaching roughly 88% sensitivity and around 81% specificity in cross-validation and 80%/75% in testing. No statistical method was used to fix the sample size in advance, and group allocation was not hidden from the investigators. Most expanded thyroid clonotypes (frequency above 0.001) were also found in blood, which suggests that blood repertoires may mirror thyroid immune responses.

The material sequenced was peripheral blood or thyroid tissue (not recorded which). The receptor chain draws on TRBV29-1 and TRBJ1-5, with no reliable assignment of the D segment. This TCR came from an adult man with Graves' disease, either hyperthyroidism or ophthalmopathy (not recorded which). The CDR3 corresponds to CSVRVEGLGNQPQHF. The DNA reads as follows: TGCAGCGTTAGGGTAGAAGGGCTCGGCAATCAGCCCCAGCATTTT. Reference TRBV29-1 and TRBJ1-5 genes cover what lies past the CDR3, so the full variable domain is SAVISQKPSRDICQRGTSLTIQCQVDSQVTMMFWYRQQPGQSLTLIATANQGSEATYESGFVIDKFPISRPNLTFSTLTVSNMSPEDSSIYLCSVRVEGLGNQPQHFGDGTRLSIL.